This T cell receptor beta chain was obtained from a study of early T cells in non-severe SARS-CoV-2 infection. As for the study in general: Sequencing of unsorted whole blood was done on bulk RNA, leaving chains unpaired.

This clonotype appeared a few times. Germline loops: CDR1 SQVTM, CDR2 ANQGSEA. CDR3 length: 13 residues. The V and J ends lost 1 base and 2 bases respectively, with 9 bases between them. Each CDR3 protein gets one entry after TCRdb re-called the 5' RACE reads with MiXCR. The sample carries 40,000 or so distinct CDR3 sequences, roughly 7.9% recorded once. This chain connects TRBV29-1 to TRBJ2-7; D gene ambiguous. This specimen consisted of whole blood, obtained at baseline. This receptor was obtained from an adult who was a healthcare worker with PCR-confirmed SARS-CoV-2 infection or an uninfected control (not recorded which). CDR3 sequence: CSVEGPGTYEQYF. CDR3 DNA: TGCAGCGTTGAAGGTCCTGGCACCTACGAGCAGTACTTC.